This T cell receptor (beta chain) was identified in a study of blood T cell repertoires in COVID-19. Study summary: Samples came from the United States, Italy and Spain, spanning acute and convalescent COVID-19.

V was shortened by 0 bases and J by 9 bases, with 12 bases between the two germline ends. Looked up from germline, CDR1 is SQVTM and CDR2 is ANQGSEA. The CDR3 is 13 amino acids. In the source study's methods: Amplification of reference gene primers was used by the study to estimate nucleated cell counts. The data were produced by immunoSEQ multiplex PCR, yet TCRdb's version contains in-frame clones alone and is incomplete. V, J and clone size were drawn from that table, and D and trimming were deduced from the DNA. The sample carries about 120,000 clones, about 85% recorded once. The rearrangement links TRBV29-1 to TRBJ2-1; possible D gene TRBD2, 6 bases. This sequence was found in a man at least 80 years old with active or convalescent COVID-19. What was sequenced was peripheral blood. In DNA, the CDR3 is TGCAGCGTTGAAGACATACGGGGAGGTGAGCAGTTCTTC. Residues: CSVEDIRGGEQFF.